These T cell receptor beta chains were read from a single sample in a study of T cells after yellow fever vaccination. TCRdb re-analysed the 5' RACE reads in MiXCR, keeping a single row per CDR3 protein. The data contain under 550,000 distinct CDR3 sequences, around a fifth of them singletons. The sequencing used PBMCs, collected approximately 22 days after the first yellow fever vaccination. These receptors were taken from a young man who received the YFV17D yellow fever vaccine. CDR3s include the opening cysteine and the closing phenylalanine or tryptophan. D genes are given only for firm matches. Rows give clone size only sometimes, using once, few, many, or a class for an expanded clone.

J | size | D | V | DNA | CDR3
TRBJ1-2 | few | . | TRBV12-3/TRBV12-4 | TGTGCCAGCAGTCATGGGACTAATTATGGCTACACCTTC | CASSHGTNYGYTF
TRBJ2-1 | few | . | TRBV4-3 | TGCGCCAGCAGCCAAGATATCGGGCTAGCGAGGCAGTTCTTC | CASSQDIGLARQFF
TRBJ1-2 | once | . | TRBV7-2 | TGTGCCAGCAGCTTTTGGGGTGGCTATGGCTACACCTTC | CASSFWGGYGYTF
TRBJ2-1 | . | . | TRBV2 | TGTGCCAGCATAAAAGGGTGGGCTAGCGCCAATGAGCAGTTCTTC | CASIKGWASANEQFF
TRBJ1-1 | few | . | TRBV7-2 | TGTGCCAGCAGCCGTTTTTCGAGGGCGGGGAGGAACACTGAAGCTTTCTTT | CASSRFSRAGRNTEAFF
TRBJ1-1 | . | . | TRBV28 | TGTGCCAGCAGTCGTTTGGCATTGCCCACTGAAGCTTTCTTT | CASSRLALPTEAFF
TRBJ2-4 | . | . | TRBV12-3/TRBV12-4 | TGTGCCAGCAGTTTTAGGGGCAGCGAAAACATTCAGTACTTC | CASSFRGSENIQYF
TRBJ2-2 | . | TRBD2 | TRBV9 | TGTGCCAGCAGCGTAGCGTGGCTAGCGGGGGGGGACCCGAACACCGGGGAGCTGTTTTTT | CASSVAWLAGGDPNTGELFF
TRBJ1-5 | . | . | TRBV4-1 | TGCGCCAGCAGCCAGGAAACATTCCTCAATCAGCCCCAGCATTTT | CASSQETFLNQPQHF
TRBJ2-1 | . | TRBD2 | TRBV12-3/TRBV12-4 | TGTGCCAGCGGCCCCCCGGGACTAGCTTTCAATGAGCAGTTCTTC | CASGPPGLAFNEQFF
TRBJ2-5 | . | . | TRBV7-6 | TGTGCCAGCAGCCCCCGTCAGGGGGGAAAAGAGACCCAGTACTTC | CASSPRQGGKETQYF
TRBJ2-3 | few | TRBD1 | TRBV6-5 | TGTGCCAGCAGTTACTCGGGACAGACAGATACGCAGTATTTT | CASSYSGQTDTQYF
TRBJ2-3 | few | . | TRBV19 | TGTGCCAGTAGTATTTGGGTTGGGAATGTGAAAGCAGATACGCAGTATTTT | CASSIWVGNVKADTQYF
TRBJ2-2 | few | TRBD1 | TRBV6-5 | TGTGCCAGCAGTTACCCAAAGGGGGCTACGAGGACCGGGGAGCTGTTTTTT | CASSYPKGATRTGELFF
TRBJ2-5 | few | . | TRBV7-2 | TGTGCCAGCAGCCCCTCGGCGGAAGAGACCCAGTACTTC | CASSPSAEETQYF
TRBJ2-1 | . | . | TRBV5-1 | TGCGCCACCCTGAGGCAGGCTCTATCCTACAATGAGCAGTTCTTC | CATLRQALSYNEQFF
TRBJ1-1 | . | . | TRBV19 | TGTGCCAGTACTGCTCGGGGGGCGAACACTGAAGCTTTCTTT | CASTARGANTEAFF
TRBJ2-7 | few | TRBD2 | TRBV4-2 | TGTGCCAGCAGCCATGGGACTAGAGGATCCTACGAGCAGTACTTC | CASSHGTRGSYEQYF
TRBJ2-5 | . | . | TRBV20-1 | TGCAGTGCTAGTCCGGTGGGGTGGAAGACCCAGTACTTC | CSASPVGWKTQYF
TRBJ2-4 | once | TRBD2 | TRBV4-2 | TGTGCCAGCAGCCAAGGGACGGGGGGCAAAAACATTCAGTACTTC | CASSQGTGGKNIQYF
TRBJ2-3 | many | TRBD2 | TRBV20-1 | TGCAGTGCCGACCTAGAGCGGGGGCCCACAGATACGCAGTATTTT | CSADLERGPTDTQYF
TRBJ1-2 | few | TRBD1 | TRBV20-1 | TGCAGTGCAACGGGACAGGGGGTGGGGGACTATGGCTACACCTTC | CSATGQGVGDYGYTF
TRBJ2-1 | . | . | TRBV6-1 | TGTGCCAGCAGTGCCCTGACAGGCACCTACAATGAGCAGTTCTTC | CASSALTGTYNEQFF
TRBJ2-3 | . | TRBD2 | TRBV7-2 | TGTGCCAGCAGCTTACGATGGCGGGAGAGCACAGATACGCAGTATTTT | CASSLRWRESTDTQYF
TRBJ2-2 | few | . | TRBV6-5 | TGTGCCAGCAGTTACTCGCCCTTGGGGGAGCTGTTTTTT | CASSYSPLGELFF
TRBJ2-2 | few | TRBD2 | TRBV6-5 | TGTGCCAGCAGTTTTCTTTCGCCGGGGGGGCCGAACACCGGGGAGCTGTTTTTT | CASSFLSPGGPNTGELFF
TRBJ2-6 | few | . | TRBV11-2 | TGTGCCAGCAGCTATCAGGTGTACGTTGCTGGGGCCAACGTCCTGACTTTC | CASSYQVYVAGANVLTF
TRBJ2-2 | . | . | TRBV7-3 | TGTGCCAGCAGCTTAAACCTCATTGGGCACGGGGAGCTGTTTTTT | CASSLNLIGHGELFF
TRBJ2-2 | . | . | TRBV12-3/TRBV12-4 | TGTGCCAGCAGTGCCGGGGAGCTGTTTTTT | CASSAGELFF
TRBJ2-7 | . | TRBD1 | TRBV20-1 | TGCAGTGCTAGCCCCGGGACAGGGAGAAGGTACGAGCAGTACTTC | CSASPGTGRRYEQYF
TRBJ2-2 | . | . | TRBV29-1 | TGCAGCGGGCGGAACACCGGGGAGCTGTTTTTT | CSGRNTGELFF
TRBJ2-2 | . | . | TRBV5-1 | TGCGCCAGCAGCTTGGGCCCCCGGGACTTCGCCGGGGAGCTGTTTTTT | CASSLGPRDFAGELFF
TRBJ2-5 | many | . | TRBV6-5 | TGTGCCAGCGGACACGGGAGAAGGTACCAAGAGACCCAGTACTTC | CASGHGRRYQETQYF
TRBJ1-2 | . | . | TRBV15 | TGTGCCACCAGCAGAACTTTCGGGGGGCAAGGCTACACCTTC | CATSRTFGGQGYTF
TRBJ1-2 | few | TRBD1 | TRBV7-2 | TGTGCCAGCAGCTTAGGACAGGGTGTCAACTATGGCTACACCTTC | CASSLGQGVNYGYTF
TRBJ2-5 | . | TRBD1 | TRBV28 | TGTGCCAGCAGCCCCAATCCCGGGACAGTCTACCAAGAGACCCAGTACTTC | CASSPNPGTVYQETQYF
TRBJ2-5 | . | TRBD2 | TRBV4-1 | TGCGCCAGCAGCCAAGATGGGGCCCCGGGACTAAGAGAGACCCAGTACTTC | CASSQDGAPGLRETQYF
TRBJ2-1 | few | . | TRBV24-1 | TGTGCCACCAGACAGGATCCCTACAATGAGCAGTTCTTC | CATRQDPYNEQFF
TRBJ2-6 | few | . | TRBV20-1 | TGCAGTGCTAGTCCCGGCTCTGGGGCCAACGTCCTGACTTTC | CSASPGSGANVLTF
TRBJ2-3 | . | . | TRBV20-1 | TGCAGTGCTCCTTGGGCAGGGGGGACAGATACGCAGTATTTT | CSAPWAGGTDTQYF
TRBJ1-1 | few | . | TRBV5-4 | TGTGCCAGCAGCCCTCCCAGGAGCACTGAAGCTTTCTTT | CASSPPRSTEAFF
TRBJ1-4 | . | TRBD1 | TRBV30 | TGTGCCTGGACCAGGGGGTTAGGCCCGGTTGAAAAACTGTTTTTT | CAWTRGLGPVEKLFF
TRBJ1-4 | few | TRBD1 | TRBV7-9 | TGTGCCAGCAGCTTGAGGACAGGGACGGACGAAAAACTGTTTTTT | CASSLRTGTDEKLFF
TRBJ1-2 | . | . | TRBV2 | TGTGCCAGCTCCTCCCAAGGATTCGAGTATGGCTACACCTTC | CASSSQGFEYGYTF
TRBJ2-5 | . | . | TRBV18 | TGTGCCAGCTCACCACTACGTCAGGGGCACGAGACCCAGTACTTC | CASSPLRQGHETQYF
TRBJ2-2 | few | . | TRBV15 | TGTGCCACCAGCAGAGATCCAGTTGGCGGGGAGCTGTTTTTT | CATSRDPVGGELFF
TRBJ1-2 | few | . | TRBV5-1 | TGCGCCAGCAGCTTCGAACAGAATGGCTACACCTTC | CASSFEQNGYTF
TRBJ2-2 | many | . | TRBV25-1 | TGTGCCAGCAGTGCAGGTGGGGGGACCGGGGAGCTGTTTTTT | CASSAGGGTGELFF
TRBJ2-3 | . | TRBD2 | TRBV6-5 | TGTGCCAGCAGTTCTCCGCGGGGGGGCACAGATACGCAGTATTTT | CASSSPRGGTDTQYF
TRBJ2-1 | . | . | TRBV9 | TGTGCCAGCAGCCAAGGTGGGGGGCGCAACAATGAGCAGTTCTTC | CASSQGGGRNNEQFF
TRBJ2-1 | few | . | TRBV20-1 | TGCAGTGCTAGTATCCTGAGCTCCTACAATGAGCAGTTCTTC | CSASILSSYNEQFF
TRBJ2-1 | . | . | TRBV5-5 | TGTGCCAGCAGCATAAACAGCGTACAGTTCTTC | CASSINSVQFF
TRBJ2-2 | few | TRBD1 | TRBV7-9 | TGTGCCAGCAGCTTCCTAGGACAGGGTTCCGGGGAGCTGTTTTTT | CASSFLGQGSGELFF
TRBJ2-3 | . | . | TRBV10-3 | TGTGCCATCAGGGGGTATACCCCCACAGATACGCAGTATTTT | CAIRGYTPTDTQYF
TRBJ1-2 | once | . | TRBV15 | TGTGCCACCAGCAGAGAGGTTTTCTATGGCTACACCTTC | CATSREVFYGYTF
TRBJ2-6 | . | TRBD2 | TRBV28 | TGTGCCAGCAGTCCCTGGGCGGGGGGCTCAATTAAATACTCTGGGGCCAACGTCCTGACTTTC | CASSPWAGGSIKYSGANVLTF
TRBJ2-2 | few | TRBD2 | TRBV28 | TGTGCCAGCAGTTTACTAGCGGGGTTCGCGAACACCGGGGAGCTGTTTTTT | CASSLLAGFANTGELFF
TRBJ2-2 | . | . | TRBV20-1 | TGCAGTGCTTCACGCAGGGCGGTTGTCGGGGAGCTGTTTTTT | CSASRRAVVGELFF
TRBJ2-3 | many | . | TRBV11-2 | TGTGCCAGCAGCTCCGGACTTTACACAGATACGCAGTATTTT | CASSSGLYTDTQYF